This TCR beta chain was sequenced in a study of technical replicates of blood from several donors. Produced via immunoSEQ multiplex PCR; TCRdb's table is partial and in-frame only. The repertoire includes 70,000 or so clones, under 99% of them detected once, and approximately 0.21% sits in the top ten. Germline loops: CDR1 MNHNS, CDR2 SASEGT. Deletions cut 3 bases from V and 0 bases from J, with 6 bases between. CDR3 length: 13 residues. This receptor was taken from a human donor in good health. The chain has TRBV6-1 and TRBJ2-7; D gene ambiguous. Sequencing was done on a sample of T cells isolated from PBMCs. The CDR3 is CASSDFSSYEQYF. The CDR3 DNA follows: TGTGCCAGCAGTGATTTCAGCTCCTACGAGCAGTACTTC.